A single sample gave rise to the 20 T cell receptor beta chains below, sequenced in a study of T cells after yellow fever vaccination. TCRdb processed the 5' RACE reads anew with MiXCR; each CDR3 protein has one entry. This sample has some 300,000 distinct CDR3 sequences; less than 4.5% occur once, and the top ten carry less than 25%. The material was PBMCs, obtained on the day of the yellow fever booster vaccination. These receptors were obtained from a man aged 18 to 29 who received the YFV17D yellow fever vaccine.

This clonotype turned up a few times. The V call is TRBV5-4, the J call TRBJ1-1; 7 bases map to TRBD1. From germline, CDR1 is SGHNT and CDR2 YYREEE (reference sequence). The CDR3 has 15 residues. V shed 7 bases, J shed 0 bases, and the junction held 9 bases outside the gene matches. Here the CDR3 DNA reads TGTGCCAGCGAAGTTAGGACAGGACTGAACACTGAAGCTTTCTTT. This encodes CASEVRTGLNTEAFF.

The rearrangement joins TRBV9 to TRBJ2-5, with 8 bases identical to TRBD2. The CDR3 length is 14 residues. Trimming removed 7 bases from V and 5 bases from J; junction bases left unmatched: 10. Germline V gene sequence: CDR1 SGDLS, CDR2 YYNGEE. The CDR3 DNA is TGTGCCAGCGGTGGACTAGCCGACGAGGAGACCCAGTACTTC. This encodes CASGGLADEETQYF. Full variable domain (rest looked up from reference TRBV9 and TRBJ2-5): DSGVTQTPKHLITATGQRVTLRCSPRSGDLSVYWYQQSLDQGLQFLIQYYNGEERAKGNILERFSAQQFPDLHSELNLSSLELGDSALYFCASGGLADEETQYFGPGTRLLVL.

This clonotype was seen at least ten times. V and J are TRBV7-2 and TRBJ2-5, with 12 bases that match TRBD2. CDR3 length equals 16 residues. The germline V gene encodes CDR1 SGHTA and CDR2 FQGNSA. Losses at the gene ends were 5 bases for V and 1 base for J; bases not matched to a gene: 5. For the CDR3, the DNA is TGTGCCAGCAGCCTTGGACTAGCGGGGAGCCAAGAGACCCAGTACTTC. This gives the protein CASSLGLAGSQETQYF.

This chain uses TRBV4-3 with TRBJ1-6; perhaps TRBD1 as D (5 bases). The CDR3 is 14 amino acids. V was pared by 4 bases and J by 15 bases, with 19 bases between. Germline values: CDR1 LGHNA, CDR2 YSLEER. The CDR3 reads CASSRNMVGGFLHF. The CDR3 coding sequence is TGCGCCAGCAGCCGCAACATGGTTGGGGGATTCCTCCACTTT.

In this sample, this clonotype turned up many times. As DNA, the CDR3 is TGTGCCAGTAGTGGGACAGGGAGGATGGAAAACATTCAGTACTTC. Amino acids: CASSGTGRMENIQYF. The J gene is TRBJ2-4, the V gene TRBV19, with 9 bases aligning to TRBD1. The CDR3 has 15 residues. V lost 5 bases, J lost 5 bases, and 7 bases stayed unmatched. Looked up from germline, CDR1 is LNHDA and CDR2 is SQIVND (reference sequence).

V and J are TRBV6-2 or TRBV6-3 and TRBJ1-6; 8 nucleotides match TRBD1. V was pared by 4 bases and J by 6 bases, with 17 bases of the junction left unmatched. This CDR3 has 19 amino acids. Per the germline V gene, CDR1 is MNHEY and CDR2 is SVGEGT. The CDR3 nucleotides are TGTGCCAGCAGTTTTGACAGGGGCCGCAATGAGCGAGTTAATTCACCCCTCCACTTT. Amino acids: CASSFDRGRNERVNSPLHF.

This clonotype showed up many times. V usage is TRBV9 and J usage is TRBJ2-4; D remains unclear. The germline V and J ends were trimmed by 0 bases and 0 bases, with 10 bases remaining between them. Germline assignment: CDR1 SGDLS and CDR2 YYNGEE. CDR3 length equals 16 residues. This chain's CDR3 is CASSVGADLAKNIQYF. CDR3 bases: TGTGCCAGCAGCGTAGGTGCGGATCTAGCCAAAAACATTCAGTACTTC.

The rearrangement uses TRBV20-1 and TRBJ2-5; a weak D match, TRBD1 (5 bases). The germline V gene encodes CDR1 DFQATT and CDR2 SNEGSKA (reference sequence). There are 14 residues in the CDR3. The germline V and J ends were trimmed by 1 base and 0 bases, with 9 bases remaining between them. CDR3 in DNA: TGCAGTGCTAGAGTGGTGACAGACCAAGAGACCCAGTACTTC. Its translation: CSARVVTDQETQYF.

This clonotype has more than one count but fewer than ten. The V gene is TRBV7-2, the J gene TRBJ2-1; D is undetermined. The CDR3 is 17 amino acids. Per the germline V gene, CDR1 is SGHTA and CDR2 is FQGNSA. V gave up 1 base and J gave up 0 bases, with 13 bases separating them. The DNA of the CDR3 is TGTGCCAGCAGCTTAGTCTTACAAACTCGCTCCTACAATGAGCAGTTCTTC. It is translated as CASSLVLQTRSYNEQFF.

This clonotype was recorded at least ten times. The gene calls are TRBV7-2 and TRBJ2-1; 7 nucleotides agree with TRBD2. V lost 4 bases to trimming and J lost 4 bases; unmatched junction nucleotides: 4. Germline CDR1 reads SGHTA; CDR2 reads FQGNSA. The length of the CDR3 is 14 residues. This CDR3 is CASSSSGEYNEQFF. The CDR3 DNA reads TGTGCCAGCAGCTCCAGCGGGGAGTACAATGAGCAGTTCTTC.

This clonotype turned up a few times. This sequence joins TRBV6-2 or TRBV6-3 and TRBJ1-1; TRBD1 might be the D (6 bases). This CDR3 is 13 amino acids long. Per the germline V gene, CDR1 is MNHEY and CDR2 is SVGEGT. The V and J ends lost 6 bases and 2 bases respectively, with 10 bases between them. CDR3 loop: CASRQDSNTEAFF. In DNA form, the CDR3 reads TGTGCCAGCAGACAGGACAGTAACACTGAAGCTTTCTTT.

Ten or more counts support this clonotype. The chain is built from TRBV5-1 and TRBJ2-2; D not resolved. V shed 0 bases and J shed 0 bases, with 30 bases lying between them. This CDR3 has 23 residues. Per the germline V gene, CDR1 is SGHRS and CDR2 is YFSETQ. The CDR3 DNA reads TGCGCCAGCAGCTTGGGGCCCGACGTCAGCAATTTTCTTTCCGTTACGAACACCGGGGAGCTGTTTTTT. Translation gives CASSLGPDVSNFLSVTNTGELFF.

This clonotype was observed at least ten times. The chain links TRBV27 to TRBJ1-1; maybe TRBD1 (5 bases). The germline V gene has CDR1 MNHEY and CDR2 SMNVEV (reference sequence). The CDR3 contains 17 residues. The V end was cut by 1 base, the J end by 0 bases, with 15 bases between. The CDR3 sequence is CASSLLGVARVNTEAFF. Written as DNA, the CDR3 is TGTGCCAGCAGTTTATTAGGGGTCGCCAGGGTGAACACTGAAGCTTTCTTT.

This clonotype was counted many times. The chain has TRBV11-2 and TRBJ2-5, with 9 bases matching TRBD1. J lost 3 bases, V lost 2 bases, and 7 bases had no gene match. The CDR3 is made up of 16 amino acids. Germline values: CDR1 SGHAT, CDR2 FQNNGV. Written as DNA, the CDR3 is TGTGCCAGCAGCTTATACCCCCGGACAGGGGAAGAGACCCAGTACTTC. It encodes CASSLYPRTGEETQYF.

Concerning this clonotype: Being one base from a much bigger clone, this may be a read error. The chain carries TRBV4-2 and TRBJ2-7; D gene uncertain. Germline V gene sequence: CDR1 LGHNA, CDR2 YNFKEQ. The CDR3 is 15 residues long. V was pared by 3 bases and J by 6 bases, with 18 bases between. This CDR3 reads CASSQAGSLICEQYF. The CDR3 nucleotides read TGTGCCAGCAGCCAGGCAGGCTCCCTGATTTGCGAGCAGTACTTC.

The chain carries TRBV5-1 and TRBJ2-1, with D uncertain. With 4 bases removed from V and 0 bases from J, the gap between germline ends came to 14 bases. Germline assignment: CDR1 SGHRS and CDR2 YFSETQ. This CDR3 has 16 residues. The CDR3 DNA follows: TGCGCCAGCAGCCCGGCCTTAAAAAGCTCCTACAATGAGCAGTTCTTC. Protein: CASSPALKSSYNEQFF.

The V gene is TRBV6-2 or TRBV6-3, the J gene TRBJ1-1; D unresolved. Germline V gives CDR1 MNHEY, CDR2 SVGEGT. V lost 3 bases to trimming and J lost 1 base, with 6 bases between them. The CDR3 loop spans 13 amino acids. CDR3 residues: CASSYQQNTEAFF. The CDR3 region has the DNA TGTGCCAGCAGTTATCAACAGAACACTGAAGCTTTCTTT.

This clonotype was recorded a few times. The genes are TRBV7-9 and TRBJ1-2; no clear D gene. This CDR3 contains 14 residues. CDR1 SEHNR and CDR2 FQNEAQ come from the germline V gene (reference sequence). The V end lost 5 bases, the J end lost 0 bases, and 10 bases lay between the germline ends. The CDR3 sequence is CASSGREANYGYTF. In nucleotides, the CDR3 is TGTGCCAGCAGCGGACGGGAGGCTAACTATGGCTACACCTTC.

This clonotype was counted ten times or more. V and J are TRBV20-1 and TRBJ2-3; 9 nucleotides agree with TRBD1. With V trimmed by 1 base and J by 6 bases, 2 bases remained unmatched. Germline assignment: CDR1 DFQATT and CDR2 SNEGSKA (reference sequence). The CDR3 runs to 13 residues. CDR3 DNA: TGCAGTGCTAGAGTGACAGGGGGGGATACGCAGTATTTT. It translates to CSARVTGGDTQYF.

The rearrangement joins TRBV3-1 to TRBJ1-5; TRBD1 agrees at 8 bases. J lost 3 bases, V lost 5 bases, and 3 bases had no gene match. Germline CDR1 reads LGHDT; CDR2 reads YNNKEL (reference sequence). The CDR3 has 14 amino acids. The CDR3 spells CASSLTGDNQPQHF. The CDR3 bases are TGTGCCAGCAGCTTGACAGGGGACAATCAGCCCCAGCATTTT.